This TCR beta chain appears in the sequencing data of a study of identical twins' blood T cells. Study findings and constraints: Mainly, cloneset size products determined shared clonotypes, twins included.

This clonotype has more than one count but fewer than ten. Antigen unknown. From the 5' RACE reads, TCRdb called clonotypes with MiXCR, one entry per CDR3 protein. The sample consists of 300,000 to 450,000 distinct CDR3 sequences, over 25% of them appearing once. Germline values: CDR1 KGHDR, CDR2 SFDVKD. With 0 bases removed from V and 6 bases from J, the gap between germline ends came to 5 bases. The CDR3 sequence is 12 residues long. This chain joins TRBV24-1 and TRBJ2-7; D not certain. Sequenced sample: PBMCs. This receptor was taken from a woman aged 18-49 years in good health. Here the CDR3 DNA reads TGTGCCACCAGTGATTTGCCGTTCGAGCAGTACTTC. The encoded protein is CATSDLPFEQYF.